These 9 T cell receptor beta chains were sequenced from one sample in a study of blood T cell repertoires in COVID-19. Libraries were prepared by immunoSEQ multiplex PCR; TCRdb keeps only in-frame clonotypes and omits some of them. This table has hundreds of thousands of clones, over 80% appearing once. Input material: peripheral blood. The source is a woman aged 25 to 39 with COVID-19, enrolled during active disease.

The V gene is TRBV18, the J gene TRBJ1-1; 8 bases map to TRBD1. Germline V gene data show CDR1 as KGHSH and CDR2 as LQKENI. V trimming: 4 bases; J trimming: 4 bases; junction bases outside the gene matches: 5. The CDR3 consists of 14 residues. The chain's CDR3 is CASSQGQEGTEAFF. The CDR3 DNA is TGTGCCAGCTCACAGGGACAGGAAGGCACTGAAGCTTTCTTT.

This clone was picked up a small number of times. This CDR3 reads CASSQWAIGANNSPLHF. CDR3 DNA: TGTGCCAGCAGCCAGTGGGCCATAGGGGCGAATAATTCACCCCTCCACTTT. This rearrangement joins TRBV3-1 (or the pseudogene TRBV3-2) to TRBJ1-6; D might be TRBD1 (5 bases). CDR1 LGHDT and CDR2 YNNKEL come from the germline V gene (reference sequence). V lost 3 bases, J lost 5 bases, and 17 bases lay in between. This CDR3 spans 17 amino acids.

V gene TRBV6-2 or TRBV6-3 combines with J gene TRBJ2-5; 10 nucleotides agree with TRBD2. The V gene's germline CDR1 is MNHEY and CDR2 SVGEGT. The CDR3 covers 19 residues. The ends lost 2 bases at V and 1 base at J; junction bases unmatched: 13. The CDR3, as DNA: TGTGCCAGCAGTTACGCGTTAGGGTTTCTAGCGGGAGCCCAAGAGACCCAGTACTTC. This encodes CASSYALGFLAGAQETQYF.

This chain links TRBV5-4 with TRBJ2-5, with 9 bases aligning to TRBD1. With V trimmed by 0 bases and J by 4 bases, 1 base remained unmatched. The CDR3 loop spans 14 amino acids. Germline loops: CDR1 SGHNT, CDR2 YYREEE (reference sequence). The DNA of the CDR3 is TGTGCCAGCAGCTTGGGACAGGGGGGAGAGACCCAGTACTTC. It translates to CASSLGQGGETQYF.

V and J are TRBV6-5 and TRBJ2-1; D is possibly TRBD2 (7 bases). The CDR3 loop spans 15 amino acids. CDR1 and CDR2 from the germline V gene are MNHEY and SVGAGI. Trimming took off 5 bases at V and 5 bases at J, with 16 bases between the two ends. CDR3 sequence (DNA): TGTGCCAGCAGTCCTTTAGGGGGGGGGAACAATGAGCAGTTCTTC. Protein: CASSPLGGGNNEQFF.

CDR3 DNA: TGTGCCAGCAGTTTATCGTTTCGGACTAGCGGGAGCTACGAGCAGTACTTC. Its protein product is CASSLSFRTSGSYEQYF. This sequence joins TRBV27 and TRBJ2-7, with 13 bases aligning to TRBD2. Looked up from germline, CDR1 is MNHEY and CDR2 is SMNVEV (reference sequence). This CDR3 comprises 17 residues. V was pared by 0 bases and J by 3 bases, with 5 bases of the junction left unmatched.

This chain joins TRBV13 and TRBJ2-3; the match to TRBD2 covers 12 bases. The CDR3 has 19 residues. The V gene's germline CDR1 is PRHDT and CDR2 FYEKMQ (reference sequence). With V trimmed by 5 bases and J by 5 bases, 17 bases remained unmatched. CDR3 nucleotides: TGTGCCAGCAGCCCGAAGGGACTAGCGGGCGGAGTCGGTATAGATACGCAGTATTTT. This encodes CASSPKGLAGGVGIDTQYF.

This chain uses TRBV7-2 with TRBJ2-2; D not resolved. The CDR3 totals 13 residues. Trimming took off 8 bases at V and 3 bases at J, with 10 bases between the two ends. Germline V gene sequence: CDR1 SGHTA, CDR2 FQGNSA. Here the CDR3 reads CASLTRDTGELFF. CDR3 in DNA: TGTGCCAGCCTCACCCGGGACACCGGGGAGCTGTTTTTT.

The chain couples TRBV9 to TRBJ2-1, with TRBD2 matching over 9 bases. This CDR3 region has 13 residues. From germline, CDR1 is SGDLS and CDR2 YYNGEE. J was trimmed by 7 bases and V by 3 bases; bases with no gene match: 2. The CDR3 DNA follows: TGTGCCAGCAGCGGCGGGGGGGCGAATGAGCAGTTCTTC. This sequence encodes CASSGGGANEQFF.